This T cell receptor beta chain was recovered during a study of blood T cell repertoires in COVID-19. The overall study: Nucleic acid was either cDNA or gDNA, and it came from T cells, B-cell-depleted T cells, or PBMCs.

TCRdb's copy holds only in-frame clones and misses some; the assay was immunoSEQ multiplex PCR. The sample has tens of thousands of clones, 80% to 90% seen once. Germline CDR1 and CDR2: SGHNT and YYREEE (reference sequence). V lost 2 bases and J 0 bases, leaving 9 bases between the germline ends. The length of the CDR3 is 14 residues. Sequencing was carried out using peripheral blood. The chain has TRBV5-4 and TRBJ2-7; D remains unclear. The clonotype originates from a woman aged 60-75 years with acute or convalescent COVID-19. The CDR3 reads CASSLMANSYEQYF. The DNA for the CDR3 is TGTGCCAGCAGCTTAATGGCAAACTCCTACGAGCAGTACTTC.